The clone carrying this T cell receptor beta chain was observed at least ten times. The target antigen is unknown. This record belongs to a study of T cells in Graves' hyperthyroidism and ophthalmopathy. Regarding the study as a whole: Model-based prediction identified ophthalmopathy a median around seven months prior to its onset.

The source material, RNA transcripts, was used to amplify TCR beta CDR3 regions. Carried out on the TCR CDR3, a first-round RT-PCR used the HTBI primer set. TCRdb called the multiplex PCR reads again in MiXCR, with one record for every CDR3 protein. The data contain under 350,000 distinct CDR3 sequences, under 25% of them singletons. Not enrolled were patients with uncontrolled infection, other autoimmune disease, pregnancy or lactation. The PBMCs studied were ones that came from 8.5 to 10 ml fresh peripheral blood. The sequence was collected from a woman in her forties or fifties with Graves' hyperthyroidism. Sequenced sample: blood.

The CDR3 nucleotides read TGTGCCAGCAGAGGGACTGCGCAAGAGACCCAGTACTTC. Translating it yields CASRGTAQETQYF. The chain recombines TRBV2 with TRBJ2-5, with D perhaps TRBD2 (6 bases). The CDR3 runs to 13 residues. Looked up from germline, CDR1 is SNHLY and CDR2 is FYNNEI. Trimming took off 6 bases at V and 2 bases at J, with 10 bases between the two ends.